This TCR beta chain was recovered during a study of vaccination and CD4 T cells after COVID-19. Background on the study: Investigators took post-vaccine samples a median 72 days after dose two, within a range of 14 to 241. Overlapping SARS-CoV-2, HCoV-NL63, HCoV-OC43 and HCoV-229E spike peptides stimulated the cells. General study findings and limits: Clonotypes reactive to SARS-CoV-2 had a median that went up from approximately 21 to 38, but not significantly.

The Oncomine TCR Beta short-read assay sequenced DNA from cultured CD4+ T cells. Using its own MiXCR run on the PCR reads, TCRdb lists one record per CDR3 protein. The sample includes 17,000 or so distinct CDR3 sequences, roughly 43% of them seen just once. Described treatment: roughly 10-day PBMC culture with coronavirus spike peptide pools or control peptides (ViraFEST assay). Peptide pools at 10 ug/ml and IL-2 at 8 to 10 IU/ml were added to cultures of 2 million or so PBMCs per well. Turning to this clonotype: No antigen is known for it.

The CDR3 runs 15 residues. V was clipped by 1 base and J by 3 bases; unmatched bases: 4. Germline lookup yields CDR1 DFQATT and CDR2 SNEGSKA (reference sequence). This clonotype was obtained from a human donor who had recovered from COVID-19. The specimen was CD4+ T cells from blood, cultured in vitro, collected after SARS-CoV-2 vaccination. The chain recombines TRBV20-1 with TRBJ2-3; TRBD2 matches at 10 bases. CDR3 in amino acids: CSARVLAGVTDTQYF. CDR3 nucleotides: TGCAGTGCTAGAGTCCTAGCGGGAGTAACAGATACGCAGTATTTT.